This TCR beta chain came from a study of blood T cell repertoires in COVID-19. The table came from immunoSEQ multiplex PCR; TCRdb's copy has only in-frame clones and leaves some out. The data contain just over 300,000 clones, over 85% of them singletons. The material sequenced was peripheral blood. The receptor was derived from a woman in her 30s with COVID-19, enrolled during active disease.

The CDR3 here is CASRDGGSYGYTF. In nucleotides, the CDR3 is TGTGCCAGCCGGGACGGGGGTTCCTATGGCTACACCTTC. This chain connects TRBV27 to TRBJ1-2, with a weak D call TRBD1 (5 bases). The germline V gene has CDR1 MNHEY and CDR2 SMNVEV (reference sequence). The CDR3 length is 13 residues. The V end was cut by 8 bases, the J end by 4 bases, with 14 bases between.